Below, 8 T cell receptor beta chains from the same sample are listed, as sequenced in a study of Ad26.COV2.S vaccination and SARS-CoV-2 variants. Clones were sequenced by immunoSEQ multiplex PCR, and TCRdb holds only the in-frame ones, with some missing. The data hold a few hundred thousand clones, with 90% observed a single time. The sample's treatment: roughly 20 received Ad26.COV2.S at low or high dose, single or two shots; roughly 5 received placebo; per-sample allocation not given. Specimens were obtained on day 63 following the first vaccine or placebo injection. The sequencing used peripheral blood, collected in a trial of Ad26.COV2.S vaccine versus placebo. The receptors come from a person between 18 and 65 years old who received the Ad26.COV2.S COVID-19 vaccine or a placebo.

The V call is TRBV27, the J call TRBJ2-7, with TRBD1 identical over 7 bases. Trimming at V came to 6 bases and at J to 2 bases, leaving 7 bases not matched to a gene. Germline assignment: CDR1 MNHEY and CDR2 SMNVEV (reference sequence). This CDR3 is built from 14 residues. CDR3 in amino acids: CASSEMGQPYEQYF. The CDR3 nucleotides are TGTGCCAGCAGCGAGATGGGACAGCCCTACGAGCAGTACTTC.

The CDR3 reads CASSINQLAGAFASYNEQFF. The CDR3 DNA reads TGTGCCAGTAGCATAAACCAGCTAGCGGGAGCTTTTGCTTCCTACAATGAGCAGTTCTTC. The rearrangement links TRBV19 to TRBJ2-1, with 10 bases fitting TRBD2. Unmatched junction bases numbered 18, after V lost 6 bases and J lost 1 base. The CDR3 has 20 residues. Germline-derived CDR1 and CDR2 are LNHDA and SQIVND (reference sequence).

This chain's CDR3 is CASSLGYYEQYF. Here the CDR3 DNA reads TGTGCCAGCAGCTTAGGGTATTACGAGCAGTACTTC. The chain links TRBV7-9 to TRBJ2-7; no firm D call. Germline loops: CDR1 SEHNR, CDR2 FQNEAQ (reference sequence). V lost 1 base and J lost 4, with 5 bases in between. There are 12 residues in the CDR3.

The J gene is TRBJ1-3, the V gene TRBV18; D uncertain. CDR1 is KGHSH and CDR2 is LQKENI in the germline V gene. The V and J ends lost 3 bases and 0 bases respectively, with 12 bases between them. The CDR3 length is 16 residues. The CDR3 protein is CASSPTVHSSGNTIYF. The DNA for the CDR3 is TGTGCCAGCTCACCTACGGTACACAGCTCTGGAAACACCATATATTTT.

This clone was observed a few times. The rearrangement joins TRBV10-3 to TRBJ2-1, with D possibly matching TRBD2 (5 bases). The ends were cut back, 5 bases at V and 2 bases at J, with 7 bases in the middle. The germline V gene has CDR1 ENHRY and CDR2 SYGVKD. There are 13 residues in the CDR3. CDR3 in DNA: TGTGCCATCAGTCCCGGGACCTACAATGAGCAGTTCTTC. It codes for CAISPGTYNEQFF.

The J gene is TRBJ2-7, the V gene TRBV6-2 or TRBV6-3; no firm D call. V lost 2 bases, J lost 0 bases, and 14 bases lay in between. The CDR3 is made up of 16 amino acids. The germline CDR1 and CDR2 sequences are MNHEY and SVGEGT. The CDR3 protein is CASSYEVGRNSYEQYF. CDR3 nucleotide sequence: TGTGCCAGCAGTTACGAAGTTGGACGGAACTCCTACGAGCAGTACTTC.

The sample holds one count of this clone. The chain employs TRBV29-1 and TRBJ1-4, with 9 bases lining up with TRBD1. Germline V lookup: CDR1 SQVTM, CDR2 ANQGSEA. The CDR3 runs to 14 residues. V dropped 6 bases and J dropped 6; count of bases not matched to a gene: 8. CDR3 sequence (DNA): TGCAGCGTGCTTTCGACAGGGGGAGATGAAAAACTGTTTTTT. Its protein product is CSVLSTGGDEKLFF.

The chain recombines TRBV19 with TRBJ1-1; D call uncertain. The V gene's germline CDR1 is LNHDA and CDR2 SQIVND (reference sequence). V lost 1 base and J lost 11, with 11 bases in between. The CDR3 loop spans 12 amino acids. This CDR3 reads CASSIVTGMAFF. The CDR3 DNA sequence: TGTGCCAGTAGTATAGTGACGGGGATGGCTTTCTTT.